This T cell receptor beta chain was found in a study of blood T cells in healthy people across ages. The germline CDR1 and CDR2 sequences are MNHEY and SVGAGI. The V gene lost 3 bases and the J gene lost 13 bases, with 18 bases spanning the gap. CDR3 length: 13 residues. Remarks on this clonotype: The antigen remains unidentified.

Together with a sample-barcoded 5' primer, a J-beta primer mix was included in a second PCR lasting roughly 6 to 12 cycles. MiXCR, run by TCRdb on the 5' RACE reads, gives a single entry per CDR3 protein. The table records about 1,800,000 distinct CDR3 sequences, 25% to 30% of them present only once. Findings and limits, study-wide: Across the age range, TCR beta diversity per million T cells fell in a roughly linear way.

This TCR was recovered from a woman in her thirties in good health. Material: blood. The rearrangement uses TRBV6-5 and TRBJ2-5, with D possibly TRBD1 on 5 matching bases. CDR3: CASSYVFRAGLYF. The CDR3 DNA reads as TGTGCCAGCAGTTATGTTTTTAGGGCAGGGTTGTACTTC.